The 4 T cell receptor beta chains reported below all come from one sample, sequenced in a study of regulatory T cells in long-lasting Graves disease. The authors built TCR beta libraries using iRepertoire HTBI primers and Arm-PCR of CDR3 regions. A single record per CDR3 protein comes from TCRdb applying MiXCR to the multiplex PCR reads. The sample holds about 400,000 distinct CDR3 sequences; about 16% are singletons and the top ten take about 24%. Time point in this sample: newly diagnosed GD, antithyroid drugs for less than 3 months. PBMC-derived RNA was used for the TCR library. Sequenced here: peripheral blood mononuclear cells (PBMCs), sampled at new diagnosis, from a patient treated with antithyroid drugs. The receptor source for this set is a female donor with Graves disease.

This clonotype was observed many times. The rearrangement uses TRBV7-9 and TRBJ1-1; no definite D call. Looked up from germline, CDR1 is SEHNR and CDR2 is FQNEAQ (reference sequence). Trimming took 7 bases from V and 5 from J, leaving 14 bases between them. The CDR3 is 13 residues long. CDR3 DNA sequence: TGTGCCAGCATTAGGCCCCGAGGGACTGAAGCTTTCTTT. Amino acids: CASIRPRGTEAFF.

This clonotype was observed at least ten times. The J gene is TRBJ2-3, the V gene TRBV5-1, with 11 nucleotides matching TRBD2. CDR1 and CDR2 from the germline V gene are SGHRS and YFSETQ. The CDR3 has 16 residues. J gave up 3 bases and V 4 bases, and 7 bases lay outside the gene matches. For the CDR3, the DNA is TGCGCCAGCAGCGGTAGCGGGGGGGCTGTTACAGATACGCAGTATTTT. Its protein is CASSGSGGAVTDTQYF.

This clonotype was detected ten times or more. The V gene is TRBV15, the J gene TRBJ2-3; perhaps D is TRBD1 or TRBD2 (5 bases each). The CDR3 has 14 residues. The germline V gene encodes CDR1 LNHNV and CDR2 YYDKDF (reference sequence). Trimming shortened V by 0 bases and J by 4 bases, and 8 bases separated the two germline ends. DNA of the CDR3: TGTGCCACCAGCAGAGACGTGGGGGCAGATACGCAGTATTTT. Its protein is CATSRDVGADTQYF.

About this clonotype: Given a much more abundant clone one base away, this may be a read error. The V and J genes are TRBV15 and TRBJ2-5, with TRBD2 identical over 16 bases. The J segment lost 11 bases and the V segment lost 5 bases, leaving 5 bases of the junction unmatched. Germline V lookup: CDR1 LNHNV, CDR2 YYDKDF (reference sequence). The CDR3 has 14 residues. CDR3 in DNA: TGTGCCACCAGCTTTGGGACTAGCGGGAGGGGGCAGTACTTC. Translating it yields CATSFGTSGRGQYF.